A selection of T cell receptor beta chains follows, all from one sample in a study of response to subunit inactivated influenza vaccine. One entry per CDR3 protein, called by TCRdb with MiXCR from the RT-PCR reads. The table records about 650,000 distinct CDR3 sequences, approximately 15% of them present only once. The specimen comprised PBMCs from blood, sampled 12 days after vaccination. These receptors were taken from a man aged 50 to 59 who received an inactivated influenza vaccine. Each CDR3 is given with its conserved first and last residue. A D gene is named only where the DNA matches it firmly. Clone size is stated in some rows and not others, as once, few, many or a class when expanded.

>TRBD2|TRBJ2-3|few|TRBV4-2|17
TGTGCCAGCAGCCAGGATACTAGCGGGGGGCCGAGAGATACGCAGTATTTT
CASSQDTSGGPRDTQYF
>-|TRBJ1-6|-|TRBV7-2|15
TGTGCCAGCAGCTTAGTCCGCGGTTATAATTCACCCCTCCACTTT
CASSLVRGYNSPLHF
>-|TRBJ1-1|many|TRBV12-3/TRBV12-4|14
TGTGCCAGCAGTTCCTTGGGGGTGAACACTGAAGCTTTCTTT
CASSSLGVNTEAFF
>-|TRBJ2-1|many|TRBV7-8|16
TGTGCCAGCAGCCAACCCAAGGACGGTGGATACAATGAGCAGTTCTTC
CASSQPKDGGYNEQFF
>TRBD1|TRBJ1-1|few|TRBV15|15
TGTGCCACCAGCAGAGCCAAAATCAGGGGGGCTGAAGCTTTCTTT
CATSRAKIRGAEAFF
>-|TRBJ1-1|-|TRBV6-6|11
TGTGCCACTCGGGGTAACACTGAAGCTTTCTTT
CATRGNTEAFF
>TRBD2|TRBJ2-1|-|TRBV6-2/TRBV6-3|18
TGTGCCAGCAGTTCGCCACTGACTAGCGGGAGGCCATACAATGAGCAGTTCTTC
CASSSPLTSGRPYNEQFF
>-|TRBJ2-7|-|TRBV21-1|14
TGTGCCAGCAGCAGGGTCGGGGCGGGGTACGAGCAGTACTTC
CASSRVGAGYEQYF
>-|TRBJ1-1|few|TRBV4-1|14
TGCGCCAGCAGCCCGGAACAGGGGAACACTGAAGCTTTCTTT
CASSPEQGNTEAFF
>-|TRBJ1-1|few|TRBV7-8|14
TGTGCCAGCAGCGGGGGACTTATGAACACTGAAGCTTTCTTT
CASSGGLMNTEAFF
>-|TRBJ2-7|few|TRBV5-1|16
TGCGCCAGCAGCTTGAATTGGGGGCAGCGGTGGTACGAGCAGTACTTC
CASSLNWGQRWYEQYF
>-|TRBJ1-6|-|TRBV4-2|15
TGTGCCAGCAGCCAAGACCAGGCTTATAATTCACCCCTCCACTTT
CASSQDQAYNSPLHF
>TRBD2|TRBJ2-3|few|TRBV10-2|17
TGCGCCAGCAGTGTACTAGCGGGAGATACTAGCACAGATACGCAGTATTTT
CASSVLAGDTSTDTQYF
>-|TRBJ2-2|-|TRBV5-6|16
TGTGCCAGCAGCTTGGTGGGGGATCCTAACACCGGGGAGCTGTTTTTT
CASSLVGDPNTGELFF
>TRBD1|TRBJ1-2|-|TRBV30|14
TGTGCCTGGAGTGAGTTCGGGACAGTCTATGGCTACACCTTC
CAWSEFGTVYGYTF
>TRBD1|TRBJ1-1|-|TRBV7-9|14
TGTGCCAGCAGCGCAGGGACAGGAGGTTCTGAAGCTTTCTTT
CASSAGTGGSEAFF
>-|TRBJ2-6|many|TRBV11-2|15
TGTGCCAGCAGGGGTGTGGACTCTGGGGCCAACGTCCTGACTTTC
CASRGVDSGANVLTF
>-|TRBJ1-1|few|TRBV11-2|17
TGTGCCAGCAGCCGTAAAAGGGGGGTAGCCCCACTTCCTGAAGCTTTCTTT
CASSRKRGVAPLPEAFF
>-|TRBJ1-2|-|TRBV20-1|13
TGCAGTGCTAGAGATCCACCGGTCTATGGCTACACCTTC
CSARDPPVYGYTF
>TRBD2|TRBJ2-5|-|TRBV18|15
TGTGCCAGCTCACGGACACTAGCGGGGGAAGAGACCCAGTACTTC
CASSRTLAGEETQYF
>TRBD1|TRBJ1-6|few|TRBV28|15
TGTGCCAGCAGCTTAACGACAGGGGGAAATTCACCCCTCCACTTT
CASSLTTGGNSPLHF
>TRBD1|TRBJ1-1|-|TRBV7-9|13
TGTGCCAGCAGATCTACAGGGGGCACTGAAGCTTTCTTT
CASRSTGGTEAFF
>-|TRBJ2-2|few|TRBV24-1|12
TGTGCCACCAGTGACGGATACGGGGAGCTGTTTTTT
CATSDGYGELFF
>TRBD1|TRBJ2-7|once|TRBV5-1|15
TGCGCCAGCAGCCACACGGGACAGGCAAAACACGAGCAGTACTTC
CASSHTGQAKHEQYF
>-|TRBJ2-7|many|TRBV11-2|13
TGTGCCAGCAGCTTAGATTTTAGGAACGAGCAGTACTTC
CASSLDFRNEQYF
>-|TRBJ1-2|-|TRBV4-2|15
TGTGCCAGCAGCCAGATGGGAACAGGGAGGTATGGCTACACCTTC
CASSQMGTGRYGYTF
>-|TRBJ2-1|-|TRBV2|14
TGTGCCAGCAGCACCTCCGCGTCCTACAATGAGCAGTTCTTC
CASSTSASYNEQFF
>TRBD1|TRBJ2-7|few|TRBV4-3|16
TGCGCCAGCAGCCAAGAACGGACAGGGGGTCTTGTCGAGCAGTACTTC
CASSQERTGGLVEQYF
>-|TRBJ2-3|-|TRBV20-1|15
TGCAGTGCTAGAGACACCGTCCATAGCACAGATACGCAGTATTTT
CSARDTVHSTDTQYF
>TRBD2|TRBJ2-1|few|TRBV7-3|16
TGTGCCAGCAGCTTCGCCCCGGGACTAGGGGACAATGAGCAGTTCTTC
CASSFAPGLGDNEQFF
>TRBD2|TRBJ2-7|-|TRBV7-2|15
TGTGCCAGCAGCTTAGCGGAGGGACGGCGGGGGGAGCAGTACTTC
CASSLAEGRRGEQYF
>-|TRBJ2-2|few|TRBV20-1|13
TGCAGTGCTAGAGAGGTTTACACCGGGGAGCTGTTTTTT
CSAREVYTGELFF
>-|TRBJ2-1|-|TRBV19|14
TGTGCCAGTACCCTGGGACTTGCGAGAAATGAGCAGTTCTTC
CASTLGLARNEQFF
>-|TRBJ2-7|-|TRBV27|13
TGTGCCAGCAGTTTATCTGGACAACCTCGACAGTACTTC
CASSLSGQPRQYF
>-|TRBJ2-7|many|TRBV29-1|13
TGCAGCGTTGAAGATAACAGCTCCTACGAGCAGTACTTC
CSVEDNSSYEQYF
>TRBD2|TRBJ2-5|-|TRBV20-1|16
TGCAGTGCTAGAGATGCGGCTAGCGGGGGCCAGGAGACCCAGTACTTC
CSARDAASGGQETQYF
>-|TRBJ1-3|-|TRBV5-4|14
TGTGCCAGCAGCCTAGACAGTACTGGAAACACCATATATTTT
CASSLDSTGNTIYF
>TRBD1|TRBJ2-7|-|TRBV10-3|14
TGTGCCATCCAAGGACAGGCCACCTCCTACGAGCAGTACTTC
CAIQGQATSYEQYF
>-|TRBJ2-1|-|TRBV6-2/TRBV6-3|13
TGTGCCAGCAGTTACGTGGGAGTCGATGAGCAGTTCTTC
CASSYVGVDEQFF
>TRBD1|TRBJ1-2|-|TRBV6-5|16
TGTGCCAGCAGTTACTCGAAGGGACAGGGAAGCTATGGCTACACCTTC
CASSYSKGQGSYGYTF
>TRBD2|TRBJ2-7|few|TRBV7-2|14
TGTGCCAGCAGCTATAGCGGGGTCACCTACGAGCAGTACTTC
CASSYSGVTYEQYF
>TRBD1|TRBJ2-5|-|TRBV25-1|16
TGTGCCAGCAGTGCTCTCGGGACAGGGGGCACAGAGACCCAGTACTTC
CASSALGTGGTETQYF
>-|TRBJ1-5|-|TRBV20-1|15
TGCAGTGCTAGAGATACCCCGCTTAGCAATCAGCCCCAGCATTTT
CSARDTPLSNQPQHF
>-|TRBJ2-2|few|TRBV25-1|15
TGTGCCAGCAGTGAATTGGGGGTGTACACCGGGGAGCTGTTTTTT
CASSELGVYTGELFF
>-|TRBJ2-1|-|TRBV4-3|17
TGCGCCAGCAGCCAAGGGGGTCTAGCAATCGGCTACAATGAGCAGTTCTTC
CASSQGGLAIGYNEQFF